This T cell receptor beta chain stems from a study of early T cells in non-severe SARS-CoV-2 infection. Study at large: Investigators sequenced bulk RNA drawn from unsorted whole blood, and chains remained unpaired.

This clonotype was counted between two and nine times. The CDR3 sequence is 17 residues long. Germline trimming cut 0 bases from V and 4 bases from J; bases unmatched to any gene: 8. Germline loops: CDR1 SGHKS, CDR2 YYEKEE (reference sequence). Individually, cDNA molecules had unique molecular identifiers attached to them. TCRdb re-called the 5' RACE reads with MiXCR, one entry per CDR3 protein. The table records 64,000 or so distinct CDR3 sequences, 10% to 15% of them present only once. The receptor was derived from an adult who was a healthcare worker with PCR-confirmed SARS-CoV-2 infection or an uninfected control (not recorded which). The sample in question was whole blood, obtained at baseline. V and J are TRBV5-5 and TRBJ2-2; 8 bases line up with TRBD2. This CDR3 is CASSLGPGGVGTGELFF. CDR3 sequence (DNA): TGTGCCAGCAGCTTGGGGCCGGGAGGGGTCGGCACCGGGGAGCTGTTTTTT.